This TCR beta chain was observed in a study of cytomegalovirus exposure and HLA in healthy donors. V lost 3 bases, J lost 4 bases, and 5 bases stayed unmatched. The germline V gene encodes CDR1 MNHNS and CDR2 SASEGT. The CDR3 runs to 15 residues. PCR amplification relied on 60 Vbeta primers (plus 13 Jbeta primers). TCRdb keeps only in-frame clones here, not all; method: immunoSEQ multiplex PCR. The sample records under 200,000 clones, under 85% being singletons. A note on this clone: Antigen unknown.

Whole-study results and caveats: A list of about 180 TCR beta chains associated with cytomegalovirus was given.

Sequencing was done on a sample of PBMCs. The genes are TRBV6-1 and TRBJ2-3; TRBD2 aligns across 9 bases. This clonotype was sampled from a woman aged 18-29 years in good health and CMV-seropositive. The CDR3 spells CASSEWGGGADTQYF. CDR3 coding DNA: TGTGCCAGCAGTGAGTGGGGCGGGGGGGCAGATACGCAGTATTTT.